These 31 T cell receptor beta chains were sequenced from one sample in a study of T cell responses to AZD1222 COVID-19 vaccine. Generated by immunoSEQ multiplex PCR, the TCRdb table keeps only in-frame clones and is missing some. The sample has 200,000 to 250,000 clones; about 95% are singletons. Here the sequenced sample was peripheral blood, taken 28 days after the second dose of the MenACWY control vaccine. Every receptor here comes from an adult who received the MenACWY meningococcal vaccine as a control.

This chain uses TRBV30 with TRBJ2-3; D is possibly TRBD1 or TRBD2 (5 bases each). The ends were cut back, 4 bases at V and 4 bases at J, with 12 bases in the middle. The CDR3 sequence is 13 residues long. The germline V gene encodes CDR1 GTSNPN and CDR2 SVGIG (reference sequence). CDR3 sequence (DNA): TGTGCCTGGAACAGGAGGAAGTCAGATACGCAGTATTTT. Translation: CAWNRRKSDTQYF.

The chain has TRBV10-3 and TRBJ2-3; 8 bases match TRBD2. V gave up 4 bases and J gave up 6 bases; unmatched junction bases: 6. Germline assignment: CDR1 ENHRY and CDR2 SYGVKD. The CDR3 has 14 amino acids. The CDR3 DNA reads TGTGCCATCAGTGGGCTAGCGGGTGGGGATACGCAGTATTTT. Amino acids: CAISGLAGGDTQYF.

The gene calls are TRBV5-4 and TRBJ2-7; 8 bases map to TRBD1. With 4 bases clipped from V and 2 bases from J, the junction kept 5 bases outside the gene matches. The CDR3 covers 14 residues. The germline gives CDR1 SGHNT, CDR2 YYREEE (reference sequence). CDR3: CASSMGQATYEQYF. For the CDR3, the DNA is TGTGCCAGCAGCATGGGACAGGCAACCTACGAGCAGTACTTC.

The rearrangement joins TRBV9 to TRBJ2-1; D unresolved. CDR3 length: 16 residues. Germline V gene sequence: CDR1 SGDLS, CDR2 YYNGEE. Trimming took off 0 bases at V and 0 bases at J, with 10 bases between the two ends. This CDR3 is CASSVDNPNSYNEQFF. CDR3 coding DNA: TGTGCCAGCAGCGTAGATAACCCTAACTCCTACAATGAGCAGTTCTTC.

The J gene is TRBJ1-5, the V gene TRBV10-1; no definite D call. V lost 8 bases and J lost 5, with 16 bases in between. CDR3 length: 14 amino acids. Looked up from germline, CDR1 is WNHNN and CDR2 is SYGVQD (reference sequence). The CDR3 coding sequence is TGCGCCAGCGGTCCGTTCGCCCTGGATCAGCCCCAGCATTTT. The encoded protein is CASGPFALDQPQHF.

This clone has only one observation. V usage is TRBV7-3 and J usage is TRBJ2-5; no firm D call. The CDR3 extends over 13 amino acids. The germline V gene has CDR1 SGHTA and CDR2 FQGTGA. The germline V and J ends were trimmed by 5 bases and 3 bases, with 10 bases remaining between them. CDR3 sequence reads: CASSVYREETQYF. The CDR3, as DNA: TGTGCCAGCAGCGTCTACAGAGAAGAGACCCAGTACTTC. Full variable domain (remainder filled in from reference TRBV7-3 and TRBJ2-5): GAGVSQTPSNKVTEKGKYVELRCDPISGHTALYWYRQSLGQGPEFLIYFQGTGAADDSGLPNDRFFAVRPEGSVSTLKIQRTERGDSAVYLCASSVYREETQYFGPGTRLLVL.

The gene calls are TRBV7-9 and TRBJ2-7, with D possibly being TRBD1 or TRBD2 (5 bases each). This CDR3 contains 14 residues. From germline, CDR1 is SEHNR and CDR2 FQNEAQ (reference sequence). V shed 0 bases and J shed 2 bases, with 8 bases lying between them. The CDR3 nucleotides read TGTGCCAGCAGCTTAGCCGGGACCACCTACGAGCAGTACTTC. The encoded protein is CASSLAGTTYEQYF.

A remark on this clone: The identical CDR3 is also encoded by other nucleotide sequences in the sample. DNA of the CDR3: TGTGCCAGTAGTATAGATCGTTCGGGCGAAAAACTGTTTTTT. Translated: CASSIDRSGEKLFF. The gene calls are TRBV19 and TRBJ1-4; no clear D gene. Germline values: CDR1 LNHDA, CDR2 SQIVND (reference sequence). The ends were cut back, 0 bases at V and 8 bases at J, with 10 bases in the middle. CDR3 size: 14 residues. Full variable domain (remainder filled in from reference TRBV19 and TRBJ1-4): DGGITQSPKYLFRKEGQNVTLSCEQNLNHDAMYWYRQDPGQGLRLIYYSQIVNDFQKGDIAEGYSVSREKKESFPLTVTSAQKNPTAFYLCASSIDRSGEKLFFGSGTQLSVL.

The chain has TRBV5-1 and TRBJ1-2; TRBD1 is a possible D gene (6 bases). The germline CDR1 and CDR2 sequences are SGHRS and YFSETQ. V was cut by 3 bases and J by 8 bases, with 20 bases left in between. The CDR3 loop spans 15 amino acids. CDR3 residues: CASSWEGHEAGGYTF. The DNA for the CDR3 is TGCGCCAGCAGCTGGGAGGGACACGAAGCGGGGGGCTACACCTTC.

This chain joins TRBV6-2 or TRBV6-3 and TRBJ2-7; weak D call: TRBD1 (6 bases). The V and J ends lost 5 bases and 3 bases respectively, with 14 bases between them. CDR1 and CDR2 (germline): MNHEY, SVGEGT. CDR3 length: 14 residues. CDR3 sequence: CASSQSGTIYEQYF. CDR3 sequence (DNA): TGTGCCAGCAGTCAATCCGGGACAATCTACGAGCAGTACTTC.

This rearrangement joins TRBV6-5 to TRBJ1-5, with 7 bases lining up with TRBD1. The ends lost 6 bases at V and 7 bases at J; junction bases unmatched: 6. The CDR3 is 13 residues long. Germline-derived CDR1 and CDR2 are MNHEY and SVGAGI. The chain's CDR3 is CASSWNRGQPQHF. CDR3 in DNA: TGTGCCAGCAGCTGGAACAGGGGCCAGCCCCAGCATTTT.

V usage is TRBV3-1 (or the pseudogene TRBV3-2) and J usage is TRBJ2-5, with 11 bases fitting TRBD2. V lost 1 base to trimming and J lost 2 bases; unmatched junction nucleotides: 0. This CDR3 contains 15 residues. The germline CDR1 and CDR2 sequences are LGHDT and YNNKEL (reference sequence). This chain's CDR3 is CASSQGLAGQETQYF. CDR3 nucleotide sequence: TGTGCCAGCAGCCAAGGACTAGCGGGGCAAGAGACCCAGTACTTC.

The chain links TRBV3-1 (or the pseudogene TRBV3-2) to TRBJ2-6; 7 nucleotides align to TRBD1. This CDR3 region has 19 residues. The V and J ends lost 4 bases and 0 bases, in that order; junction bases with no gene match: 12. CDR1 and CDR2 from the germline V gene are LGHDT and YNNKEL (reference sequence). CDR3 nucleotides: TGTGCCAGCAGCCTCCTTGGGACAGAACCCCGCTCTGGGGCCAACGTCCTGACTTTC. It translates to CASSLLGTEPRSGANVLTF.

This clone has just one count. This sequence joins TRBV28 and TRBJ2-7, with TRBD1 matching 8 bases. Germline V gene data show CDR1 as MDHEN and CDR2 as SYDVKM. After removal of 9 bases from V and 2 bases from J, the junction contained 6 bases not matched to a gene. The CDR3 length is 13 residues. CDR3 protein: CARQDRAPYEQYF. CDR3 bases: TGTGCCAGGCAGGACAGGGCCCCCTACGAGCAGTACTTC.

With respect to this clone: The germline gene is not matched at one end of the junction; a read error may be the cause. The genes are TRBV27 and TRBJ1-2; D is uncertain. Per germline, CDR1 MNHEY and CDR2 SMNVEV (reference sequence). This CDR3 spans 12 amino acids. CDR3: CAGSTDRVRYTF. CDR3 sequence (DNA): TGTGCCGGCAGTACGGACCGTGTACGCTACACCTTC.

The chain is built from TRBV27 and TRBJ1-6, with 9 bases aligning to TRBD1. CDR1 and CDR2 from the germline V gene are MNHEY and SMNVEV (reference sequence). J gave up 10 bases and V 2 bases, and 9 bases lay outside the gene matches. The CDR3 totals 16 residues. CDR3 DNA sequence: TGTGCCAGCAGTTTACTGGACAGGGGAAGTAAGTCACCCCTCCACTTT. Translated, it gives CASSLLDRGSKSPLHF.

This chain joins TRBV30 and TRBJ1-6; D gene unclear. Per the germline V gene, CDR1 is GTSNPN and CDR2 is SVGIG (reference sequence). Trimming took off 5 bases at V and 0 bases at J, with 11 bases between the two ends. The CDR3 spans 15 residues. DNA of the CDR3: TGTGCCTGGGGATTCGATAGCTCCTATAATTCACCCCTCCACTTT. Translating it yields CAWGFDSSYNSPLHF.

The chain couples TRBV27 to TRBJ2-5; unclear D gene. The length of the CDR3 is 14 residues. V was cut by 0 bases and J by 0 bases, with 5 bases left in between. Germline V gives CDR1 MNHEY, CDR2 SMNVEV (reference sequence). Here the CDR3 reads CASSLSRNQETQYF. The DNA for the CDR3 is TGTGCCAGCAGTTTATCGCGAAACCAAGAGACCCAGTACTTC.

Only a few counts were recorded for this clone. J is TRBJ1-6 and V is TRBV27, with 7 bases that match TRBD1. With 6 bases clipped from V and 7 bases from J, the junction kept 12 bases outside the gene matches. Looked up from germline, CDR1 is MNHEY and CDR2 is SMNVEV (reference sequence). The CDR3 runs 16 residues. CDR3 sequence: CASRTYRGRRNSPLHF. The CDR3 bases are TGTGCCAGCAGGACATACAGGGGAAGGAGAAATTCACCCCTCCACTTT.

This chain connects TRBV28 to TRBJ2-3; D is uncertain. Germline-derived CDR1 and CDR2 are MDHEN and SYDVKM. Deletions cut 4 bases from V and 1 base from J, with 9 bases between. The CDR3 contains 14 residues. Here the CDR3 reads CASSSAWGTDTQYF. CDR3 nucleotide sequence: TGTGCCAGCAGTTCGGCGTGGGGCACAGATACGCAGTATTTT.

The V call is TRBV19, the J call TRBJ1-5, with 10 nucleotides matching TRBD1. There are 13 residues in the CDR3. CDR1 is LNHDA and CDR2 is SQIVND in the germline V gene (reference sequence). Trimming at V came to 5 bases and at J to 5 bases, leaving 0 bases not matched to a gene. The CDR3 sequence is CASSGTGDQPQHF. CDR3 bases: TGTGCCAGTAGTGGGACAGGGGATCAGCCCCAGCATTTT.

The chain uses TRBV28 and TRBJ2-1; D tentatively fits TRBD1 or TRBD2 (6 bases each). Germline CDR1 and CDR2: MDHEN and SYDVKM. Trimming took off 7 bases at V and 10 bases at J, with 17 bases between the two ends. The CDR3 is 13 residues long. Written as DNA, the CDR3 is TGTGCCAGCATTTCGACGGGGGCGGGCGAGCAGTTCTTC. Its translation: CASISTGAGEQFF.

The chain employs TRBV5-4 and TRBJ2-5; TRBD2 aligns across 9 bases. The CDR3 contains 15 residues. The junction had 6 bases not matched to a gene; V was cut back by 5 bases and J by 1 base. CDR1 and CDR2 (germline): SGHNT, YYREEE (reference sequence). CDR3 DNA sequence: TGTGCCAGCAGATACAGCGGGGGGAGCCAAGAGACCCAGTACTTC. Encoded protein: CASRYSGGSQETQYF.

V usage is TRBV4-1 and J usage is TRBJ1-1; D possibly corresponds to TRBD1 (5 bases). CDR1 is MGHRA and CDR2 is YSYEKL in the germline V gene. Trimming removed 0 bases at V and 4 bases at J, with 9 bases between. CDR3 size: 14 residues. The CDR3 region is CASSQERGTTEAFF. The CDR3 coding sequence is TGCGCCAGCAGCCAAGAGCGGGGGACCACTGAAGCTTTCTTT.

The chain has TRBV19 and TRBJ2-1, with TRBD2 matching 10 bases. The V gene end was trimmed by 3 bases and the J gene end by 5 bases; junction bases not matched to a gene: 16. Per germline, CDR1 LNHDA and CDR2 SQIVND (reference sequence). The CDR3 runs to 19 residues. This CDR3 is CASSILAGASLAHNNEQFF. The CDR3 region has the DNA TGTGCCAGTAGTATCCTAGCGGGAGCCTCCCTGGCCCACAACAATGAGCAGTTCTTC.

The chain links TRBV3-1 (or the pseudogene TRBV3-2) to TRBJ2-1; the D is unclear. The CDR3 consists of 14 residues. Trimming left V 3 bases short and J 5 bases short, with 11 bases between. The germline gives CDR1 LGHDT, CDR2 YNNKEL (reference sequence). This CDR3 is CASSQSDPNNEQFF. CDR3 bases: TGTGCCAGCAGCCAGTCGGACCCTAACAATGAGCAGTTCTTC.

This chain connects TRBV29-1 to TRBJ2-3; TRBD2 matches at 11 bases. Trimming removed 1 base from V and 4 bases from J; junction bases left unmatched: 10. The CDR3 length is 17 residues. The germline CDR1 and CDR2 sequences are SQVTM and ANQGSEA. CDR3 DNA sequence: TGCAGCGTTGAAGGGCGTTCCCTAGCGGGAGGACCAGATACGCAGTATTTT. It is translated as CSVEGRSLAGGPDTQYF.

V usage is TRBV10-3 and J usage is TRBJ2-5, with 7 bases matching TRBD1. With V trimmed by 3 bases and J by 5 bases, 9 bases remained unmatched. CDR1 is ENHRY, CDR2 SYGVKD, per germline. This CDR3 spans 15 amino acids. CDR3 bases: TGTGCCATCAGTGATGCCGGACAGGACAGTGAGACCCAGTACTTC. Its protein product is CAISDAGQDSETQYF.

The genes are TRBV28 and TRBJ1-5, with no clear D. Germline V gene sequence: CDR1 MDHEN, CDR2 SYDVKM. Trimming shortened V by 6 bases and J by 7 bases, and 13 bases separated the two germline ends. CDR3 length equals 13 residues. This CDR3 is CASSPPAVQPQHF. CDR3 coding DNA: TGTGCCAGCAGCCCACCCGCGGTGCAGCCCCAGCATTTT.

Notes on this clone: The sample carries other DNA sequences with the same CDR3. V is TRBV5-1 and J is TRBJ2-5, with D unclear. Trimming cost V 1 base and J 3 bases, with 4 bases left between them. This CDR3 is 12 amino acids long. Germline-derived CDR1 and CDR2 are SGHRS and YFSETQ. The CDR3, as DNA: TGCGCCAGCAGCTTGACAGAAGAGACCCAGTACTTC. As protein: CASSLTEETQYF. Looking up the rest from reference TRBV5-1 and TRBJ2-5 gives the full variable domain: KAGVTQTPRYLIKTRGQQVTLSCSPISGHRSVSWYQQTPGQGLQFLFEYFSETQRNKGNFPGRFSGRQFSNSRSEMNVSTLELGDSALYLCASSLTEETQYFGPGTRLLVL.

This chain joins TRBV28 and TRBJ2-1; 8 nucleotides align to TRBD2. The ends lost 5 bases at V and 1 base at J; junction bases unmatched: 19. Germline V lookup: CDR1 MDHEN, CDR2 SYDVKM. This CDR3 spans 20 amino acids. The CDR3: CASSPGLGAGGLLSYNEQFF. CDR3 DNA sequence: TGTGCCAGCAGTCCCGGTTTAGGGGCGGGAGGCCTCCTTTCCTACAATGAGCAGTTCTTC.